The 20 T cell receptor beta chains presented below share a single source sample, sequenced in a study of blood T cell repertoires in COVID-19. The repertoire was sequenced with immunoSEQ multiplex PCR; TCRdb's copy has only in-frame clones and lacks some. The sample consists of some 42,000 clones, over 75% of them appearing once. Material for sequencing was peripheral blood. These receptors were obtained from a human donor in a cohort sampled during active COVID-19.

J is TRBJ1-2 and V is TRBV10-3; 11 bases are shared with TRBD1. CDR3 size: 14 residues. The trim removed 2 bases at V and 9 bases at J, leaving 5 bases unmatched. CDR1 is ENHRY and CDR2 is SYGVKD in the germline V gene. This CDR3 reads CAISERTGGSSYTF. The CDR3 bases are TGTGCCATCAGTGAGCGGACAGGGGGCAGTAGCTACACCTTC.

The CDR3 sequence is CASSKDEGHGAQYF. CDR3 coding DNA: TGTGCCAGCAGCAAAGATGAGGGCCACGGGGCCCAGTACTTC. The V and J genes are TRBV21-1 and TRBJ2-5; TRBD2, the table's D call, lacks a check against the DNA. TRBV21-1 is an annotated pseudogene. CDR3 length: 14 residues.

V is TRBV16 and J is TRBJ2-1; D possibly corresponds to TRBD2 (5 bases). This CDR3 spans 15 amino acids. V lost 0 bases, J lost 1 base, and 7 bases lay in between. Germline V CDR1 and CDR2: KGHSY, FQNENV. DNA for the CDR3: TGTGCCAGCAGCCAATCGCGAGGGTCCTACAATGAGCAGTTCTTC. As protein: CASSQSRGSYNEQFF. The variable domain in full, completed from reference TRBV16 and TRBJ2-1, reads GEEVAQTPKHLVRGEGQKAKLYCAPIKGHSYVFWYQQVLKNEFKFLISFQNENVFDETGMPKERFSAKCLPNSPCSLEIQATKLEDSAVYFCASSQSRGSYNEQFFGPGTRLTVL.

This clone was seen a handful of times. The chain is built from TRBV5-1 and TRBJ2-5, with D perhaps TRBD1 (5 bases). Per the germline V gene, CDR1 is SGHRS and CDR2 is YFSETQ. The CDR3 runs to 14 residues. V was trimmed by 7 bases and J by 2 bases, leaving 15 bases between them. CDR3 sequence reads: CASQAYRSQETQYF. DNA of the CDR3: TGCGCCAGCCAAGCGTACAGGAGTCAAGAGACCCAGTACTTC.

This clone was seen a few times. The chain employs TRBV9 and TRBJ2-5; TRBD1 agrees at 7 bases. Trimming took 0 bases from V and 2 from J; bases not matched to a gene: 4. The CDR3 spans 15 residues. The germline CDR1 and CDR2 sequences are SGDLS and YYNGEE. The CDR3 DNA follows: TGTGCCAGCAGCGTAGCGGGGACAGCACAAGAGACCCAGTACTTC. As protein: CASSVAGTAQETQYF.

This clone was counted once. The chain employs TRBV7-8 and TRBJ1-1; TRBD1 might be the D (5 bases). This CDR3 is built from 16 residues. Trimming left V 1 base short and J 0 bases short, with 12 bases between. The V gene's germline CDR1 is SGHVS and CDR2 FQNEAQ. Written as DNA, the CDR3 is TGTGCCAGCAGCTTAGGTGCGGGGGGACTGAACACTGAAGCTTTCTTT. This codes for CASSLGAGGLNTEAFF.

Within the sample, this clone is medium-sized (0.01 to 0.1%). The rearrangement links TRBV14 to TRBJ1-1; D uncertain. With 4 bases removed from V and 5 bases from J, the gap between germline ends came to 11 bases. CDR1 and CDR2 (germline): SGHDN, FVKESK. CDR3 length: 13 amino acids. The CDR3 protein is CASSLTTGTEAFF. CDR3 coding DNA: TGTGCCAGCAGCCTAACGACGGGTACTGAAGCTTTCTTT. Full variable domain (outside the CDR3, taken from reference TRBV14 and TRBJ1-1): EAGVTQFPSHSVIEKGQTVTLRCDPISGHDNLYWYRRVMGKEIKFLLHFVKESKQDESGMPNNRFLAERTGGTYSTLKVQPAELEDSGVYFCASSLTTGTEAFFGQGTRLTVV.

Here the CDR3 DNA reads TGTGCCAGCAGTCGATATCTGGAGCAGTTCTTC. Translation gives CASSRYLEQFF. The chain has TRBV6-6 and TRBJ2-1; D not certain. Germline V gene sequence: CDR1 MNHNY, CDR2 SVGAGI (reference sequence). The CDR3 is 11 residues long. V gave up 5 bases and J gave up 10 bases, with 9 bases separating them.

This chain connects TRBV30 to TRBJ1-5; D unclear. The CDR3 contains 13 residues. V was trimmed by 5 bases and J by 2 bases, leaving 10 bases between them. Germline-derived CDR1 and CDR2 are GTSNPN and SVGIG (reference sequence). This chain's CDR3 is CAWARVGNQPQHF. The CDR3 DNA reads TGTGCCTGGGCCCGAGTGGGCAATCAGCCCCAGCATTTT.

This chain uses TRBV24-1 with TRBJ1-2; D call uncertain. Germline values: CDR1 KGHDR, CDR2 SFDVKD. The CDR3 has 12 amino acids. V was pared by 4 bases and J by 6 bases, with 8 bases between. CDR3 in DNA: TGTGCCACCAGTGACGGGATCGATGGCTACACCTTC. Protein product: CATSDGIDGYTF.

This clone came up once. The V gene is TRBV12-3 or TRBV12-4, the J gene TRBJ2-3; the D gene is possibly TRBD1 (5 bases). The CDR3 is 13 amino acids. Trimming took off 6 bases at V and 12 bases at J, with 19 bases between the two ends. CDR3 sequence reads: CASSQEQVGHQYF. The DNA for the CDR3 is TGTGCCAGCAGCCAGGAACAGGTCGGTCATCAGTATTTT.

The V gene is TRBV3-1 (or the pseudogene TRBV3-2), the J gene TRBJ2-1; 10 bases are shared with TRBD1. Germline CDR1 LGHDT, CDR2 YNNKEL (reference sequence). This CDR3 comprises 15 residues. The trim removed 1 base at V and 4 bases at J, leaving 1 base unmatched. The CDR3 sequence is CASSQGTGGYNEQFF. CDR3 coding DNA: TGTGCCAGCAGCCAAGGGACAGGGGGGTACAATGAGCAGTTCTTC.

The CDR3 region has the DNA TGTGCCAGCAGCCCCGCCCGACAGGGTCCCCAGTACTTC. As protein: CASSPARQGPQYF. V usage is TRBV3-1 (or the pseudogene TRBV3-2) and J usage is TRBJ2-5, with TRBD1 matching over 7 bases. The V gene's germline CDR1 is LGHDT and CDR2 YNNKEL (reference sequence). The CDR3 sequence is 13 residues long. V trimming: 4 bases; J trimming: 9 bases; junction bases outside the gene matches: 8.

The chain has TRBV9 and TRBJ1-1; a weak D match, TRBD1 (5 bases). Germline V lookup: CDR1 SGDLS, CDR2 YYNGEE. This CDR3 is built from 16 residues. Trimming removed 2 bases at V and 2 bases at J, with 16 bases between. DNA for the CDR3: TGTGCCAGCAGCGTCTCAGGTCGGGGGTTCAACACTGAAGCTTTCTTT. Protein sequence: CASSVSGRGFNTEAFF.

V gene TRBV10-3 combines with J gene TRBJ2-3; D might be TRBD1 (6 bases). Germline CDR1 ENHRY, CDR2 SYGVKD. This CDR3 has 16 amino acids. V was shortened by 3 bases and J by 2 bases, with 15 bases between the two germline ends. CDR3 nucleotides: TGTGCCATCAGTGATGCTGGGGGCCGGGTCACAGATACGCAGTATTTT. Amino acid sequence: CAISDAGGRVTDTQYF.

The gene calls are TRBV5-5 and TRBJ2-3; D possibly corresponds to TRBD2 (7 bases). CDR3 length equals 16 residues. V lost 0 bases and J 0 bases, leaving 11 bases between the germline ends. Germline V gives CDR1 SGHKS, CDR2 YYEKEE (reference sequence). The CDR3 sequence: CASSLARGASTDTQYF. The DNA for the CDR3 is TGTGCCAGCAGCTTGGCTCGGGGGGCCAGCACAGATACGCAGTATTTT.

V is TRBV7-6 and J is TRBJ1-2, with 7 nucleotides matching TRBD1. In germline, CDR1 is SGHVS, CDR2 FNYEAQ. J gave up 3 bases and V 5 bases, and 15 bases lay outside the gene matches. The CDR3 has 17 amino acids. The CDR3 coding sequence is TGTGCCAGCAGCCTTGTGCTGGCCCGGACAGGCTACTATGGCTACACCTTC. It yields the protein CASSLVLARTGYYGYTF. Full variable domain (remainder filled in from reference TRBV7-6 and TRBJ1-2): GAGVSQSPRYKVTKRGQDVALRCDPISGHVSLYWYRQALGQGPEFLTYFNYEAQQDKSGLPNDRFSAERPEGSISTLTIQRTEQRDSAMYRCASSLVLARTGYYGYTFGSGTRLTVV.

There are a few counts of this clone. V is TRBV7-9 and J is TRBJ1-6; no definite D call. Germline CDR1 and CDR2: SEHNR and FQNEAQ (reference sequence). V shed 1 base and J shed 9 bases, with 16 bases lying between them. This CDR3 is built from 16 residues. The CDR3 coding sequence is TGTGCCAGCAGCTTAGGGGCAGGCGCTACAATTTCACCCCTCCACTTT. Translated, it gives CASSLGAGATISPLHF.

This clone was counted between two and nine times. The genes are TRBV6-5 and TRBJ1-6, with D perhaps matching TRBD1 (6 bases). Germline V gene lookup returns CDR1 MNHEY and CDR2 SVGAGI. This CDR3 spans 16 amino acids. Trimming removed 5 bases at V and 6 bases at J, with 17 bases between. The DNA for the CDR3 is TGTGCCAGCAGTCACTGGGACACCAATTTTAATTCACCCCTCCACTTT. It codes for CASSHWDTNFNSPLHF.

This rearrangement joins TRBV9 to TRBJ2-7, with D perhaps matching TRBD2 (5 bases). The length of the CDR3 is 15 residues. V lost 0 bases and J lost 3, with 13 bases in between. CDR1 is SGDLS, CDR2 YYNGEE, per germline. CDR3 DNA: TGTGCCAGCAGCGTAGGGGCTATCGGGAACTACGAGCAGTACTTC. It is translated as CASSVGAIGNYEQYF. The whole variable domain, remainder taken from reference TRBV9 and TRBJ2-7, is DSGVTQTPKHLITATGQRVTLRCSPRSGDLSVYWYQQSLDQGLQFLIQYYNGEERAKGNILERFSAQQFPDLHSELNLSSLELGDSALYFCASSVGAIGNYEQYFGPGTRLTVT.